This T cell receptor beta chain was recovered during a study of control samples from healthy donors and cancer patients. CDR1 and CDR2 from the germline V gene are LNHDA and SQIVND (reference sequence). Between the trimmed V and J ends, which lost 4 bases and 3 bases, there was a span of 13 bases. This CDR3 has 14 residues. Produced via immunoSEQ multiplex PCR; TCRdb's table is partial and in-frame only. Altogether more than 65,000 clones are present, more than 80% being singletons, with the ten largest covering less than 15%. The rearrangement joins TRBV19 to TRBJ2-7; D not resolved. This TCR derives from a man aged 45 to 65 in good health. The sequenced sample consisted of blood. The CDR3 DNA follows: TGTGCCAGTAGTACGAGAGATCAAGGCTACGAGCAGTACTTC. Translated: CASSTRDQGYEQYF.